The present T cell receptor (beta chain) was sequenced within a study of T cell repertoires in cytomegalovirus infection. V shed 6 bases and J 6 bases; nucleotides not matched to a gene: 7. This CDR3 has 14 residues. TCRdb recomputed calls from the reads with MiXCR, one row per CDR3 protein. The table lists over 200,000 distinct CDR3 sequences, roughly 13% of them singletons, with 7% to 9.5% in the top ten. This clonotype was recorded many times. The clonotype comes from a human donor in good health (CMV status not recorded). Some clones in this sample may be carry-over from other donors' samples. The chain employs TRBV12-3 or TRBV12-4 and TRBJ2-2; 7 bases align to TRBD1. Sequenced: PBMCs. CDR3 loop: CASRGQAASGELFF. Here the CDR3 DNA reads TGTGCCAGCAGAGGACAGGCAGCGTCCGGGGAGCTGTTTTTT.